A single sample is the source of the 21 T cell receptor beta chains below, sequenced in a study of monozygotic twins with inflammatory bowel disease. TCRdb reprocessed the 5' RACE reads and keeps a single row for each CDR3 protein, giving no DNA. In total, the table holds 120,000 to 150,000 distinct CDR3 sequences. Sequencing was done on a sample of blood. The receptors were gathered from a human donor with ulcerative colitis or Crohn's disease, or a healthy co-twin of an affected twin (not recorded which).

The chain uses TRBV5-1 and TRBJ1-4; TCRdb lists TRBD1, though no DNA is available to test this call. The CDR3 extends over 14 amino acids. CDR1 SGHRS and CDR2 YFSETQ come from the germline V gene. The CDR3 spells CASSLTGYNEKLFF.

The V gene is TRBV20-1, the J gene TRBJ2-7; TCRdb's assignment of TRBD1 cannot be checked, as there is no DNA. The V gene's germline CDR1 is DFQATT and CDR2 SNEGSKA (reference sequence). The CDR3 has 14 residues. CDR3: CSASAGQGTYEQYF.

The chain carries TRBV18 and TRBJ1-1; checking the TCRdb D call of TRBD1 is not possible without DNA. In germline, CDR1 is KGHSH, CDR2 LQKENI. The CDR3 has 15 residues. This CDR3 is CASSPMGRGDGEAFF.

V usage is TRBV12-3 or TRBV12-4 and J usage is TRBJ2-3; the D call from TCRdb, TRBD2, cannot be confirmed without DNA. This CDR3 comprises 15 residues. The CDR3 protein is CASRTGTSDTDTQYF.

This chain links TRBV6-5 with TRBJ2-5; TCRdb calls TRBD1, which cannot be checked without DNA. Germline CDR1 MNHEY, CDR2 SVGAGI. This CDR3 has 19 amino acids. CDR3 sequence: CASSYSGRGGLTIQETQYF.

The CDR3 loop reads CSARENPIGDIQYF. The chain has TRBV20-1 and TRBJ2-4. Germline V gene data show CDR1 as DFQATT and CDR2 as SNEGSKA (reference sequence). The CDR3 consists of 14 residues.

The chain recombines TRBV7-9 with TRBJ2-2; TCRdb calls TRBD1, which cannot be checked without DNA. The germline V gene encodes CDR1 SEHNR and CDR2 FQNEAQ (reference sequence). The CDR3 length is 16 residues. CDR3 sequence: CASSSQVTGSTGELFF.

The rearrangement links TRBV5-1 to TRBJ2-3. This CDR3 is built from 15 residues. Germline V gene data show CDR1 as SGHRS and CDR2 as YFSETQ. CDR3 protein: CASSWTATSTDTQYF.

This chain joins TRBV5-6 and TRBJ2-5. The germline V gene encodes CDR1 SGHDT and CDR2 YYEEEE. The CDR3 runs 16 residues. CDR3 region: CASSLGKQILQETQYF.

The gene calls are TRBV10-3 and TRBJ2-7; TCRdb outputs TRBD2, but without DNA this stays unchecked. Germline lookup yields CDR1 ENHRY and CDR2 SYGVKD. CDR3 size: 17 residues. The CDR3 spells CAISEGTSGAATYEQYF.

V is TRBV3-1 and J is TRBJ1-2; the TRBD1 assignment by TCRdb is unverifiable without DNA. CDR1 is LGHDT, CDR2 YNNKEL, per germline (reference sequence). There are 12 residues in the CDR3. This CDR3 reads CASSQAGVDYTF.

The chain couples TRBV4-3 to TRBJ2-7; absent DNA, TCRdb's TRBD1 call cannot be checked. Germline V CDR1 and CDR2: LGHNA, YSLEER. This CDR3 has 14 residues. CDR3 sequence: CASSQARQSYEQYF.

The chain has TRBV30 and TRBJ2-7; TCRdb's D call of TRBD2 is untestable without DNA. This CDR3 comprises 15 residues. From germline, CDR1 is GTSNPN and CDR2 SVGIG (reference sequence). CDR3: CAWINDGLAGVEQYF.

This chain joins TRBV29-1 and TRBJ2-1; TCRdb names TRBD1, which stays unverified in the absence of DNA. Per germline, CDR1 SQVTM and CDR2 ANQGSEA. This CDR3 contains 14 residues. CDR3: CSVVGGGAFHEQFF.

The chain carries TRBV4-1 and TRBJ2-2; TCRdb reports TRBD1, a call that lacks DNA to check it against. Germline-derived CDR1 and CDR2 are MGHRA and YSYEKL. The CDR3 is 16 amino acids. CDR3 in amino acids: CASSQFPQGVTGELFF.

This sequence joins TRBV19 and TRBJ2-6; TCRdb designates TRBD1, a call that cannot be tested without DNA. This CDR3 contains 15 residues. Germline V CDR1 and CDR2: LNHDA, SQIVND (reference sequence). CDR3 sequence reads: CAARSGAAGANVLTF.

The chain joins TRBV2 to TRBJ1-5. The V gene's germline CDR1 is SNHLY and CDR2 FYNNEI. CDR3 length equals 13 residues. The CDR3 protein is CASSKSIDQPQHF.

V and J are TRBV12-3 or TRBV12-4 and TRBJ2-7. The CDR3 runs 12 residues. The CDR3 loop reads CASSLWAYEQYF.

The rearrangement links TRBV5-1 to TRBJ1-6; TCRdb outputs TRBD1, but without DNA this stays unchecked. The CDR3 loop spans 15 amino acids. Looked up from germline, CDR1 is SGHRS and CDR2 is YFSETQ. The CDR3 here is CASKGGRSYNSPLHF.

CDR3 protein: CASRDTGSYEQYF. The V and J genes are TRBV27 and TRBJ2-7; TCRdb gives TRBD1 as the D gene, but with no DNA this cannot be confirmed. Germline CDR1 and CDR2: MNHEY and SMNVEV (reference sequence). The CDR3 totals 13 residues.

The genes are TRBV20-1 and TRBJ2-7. The CDR3 runs to 13 residues. Germline CDR1 DFQATT, CDR2 SNEGSKA (reference sequence). CDR3 in amino acids: CSARDWNVYEQYF.